This T cell receptor (beta chain) emerged from a study of Ad26.COV2.S vaccination and SARS-CoV-2 variants. Study details: Once or twice, 56 days apart, Ad26.COV2.S was delivered intramuscularly. Findings of the study overall: Placebo recipients had lower spike-specific TCR breadth than vaccine recipients. Measurements of TCR breadth and depth may have given underestimates of the total T cell responses.

Germline CDR1 MDHEN, CDR2 SYDVKM. J lost 0 bases, V lost 4 bases, and 16 bases had no gene match. CDR3 length: 21 residues. This clone was seen only once. Its antigen is not identified. As for treatment: about 20 received Ad26.COV2.S at low or high dose, single or two shots; 5 received placebo; per-sample allocation not given. Repertoires come from day 63 after the first vaccine or placebo injection. Sequenced by immunoSEQ multiplex PCR; TCRdb stores in-frame clones only, minus some. This sample has about 470,000 clones; roughly 91% occur once, and the top ten carry about 4.4%. This chain joins TRBV28 and TRBJ2-5, with 14 bases identical to TRBD2. This receptor was obtained from a person between 18 and 65 years old who received the Ad26.COV2.S COVID-19 vaccine or a placebo. This specimen consisted of peripheral blood, obtained in a trial of Ad26.COV2.S vaccine versus placebo. Written as DNA, the CDR3 is TGTGCCAGCAGTTCAATAAAGGGACTAGCGGGAGAGGGGTGGTACCAAGAGACCCAGTACTTC. Its translation: CASSSIKGLAGEGWYQETQYF. Full variable domain (outside the CDR3, taken from reference TRBV28 and TRBJ2-5): DVKVTQSSRYLVKRTGEKVFLECVQDMDHENMFWYRQDPGLGLRLIYFSYDVKMKEKGDIPEGYSVSREKKERFSLILESASTNQTSMYLCASSSIKGLAGEGWYQETQYFGPGTRLLVL.